This T cell receptor (beta chain) was identified during a study of spatial heterogeneity in lung cancer. Findings and caveats of the study: For expanded intratumoral alpha and beta TCRs, counts tracked tumor mutation counts.

This clonotype has only a few counts. Its antigen is currently unknown. Germline V gives CDR1 DFQATT, CDR2 SNEGSKA (reference sequence). J lost 0 bases, V lost 1 base, and 5 bases had no gene match. The CDR3 consists of 16 residues. TCRdb re-derived calls from the 5' RACE reads in MiXCR, one entry per CDR3 protein. The sample includes around 1,100 distinct CDR3 sequences, 25% to 30% of them seen just once. Time point specified: sample taken at primary tumor resection. There were 65 or so donors, all of them untreated patients with early-stage non-small cell lung cancer. The chain carries TRBV20-1 and TRBJ2-7, with TRBD2 identical over 11 bases. This specimen consisted of lung tumor tissue, obtained at surgery. The sequence was obtained from a male donor with early-stage non-small cell lung cancer. The CDR3 protein is CSARVAGGRSSYEQYF. The CDR3 DNA reads TGCAGTGCTAGAGTAGCGGGAGGGCGAAGCTCCTACGAGCAGTACTTC.